The clone carrying this T cell receptor beta chain was recorded at least ten times. What it binds is unknown. The data were taken from a study of T cell clonality in common variable immunodeficiency. Study-level points and caveats: What drives increased CVID clonality needs T cell subpopulation sequencing. Reportedly, TCR beta sequences from common variable immunodeficiency showed fewer deletions and N-nucleotide insertions.

CVID meant reduced serum IgG, IgA and/or IgM plus specific antibody deficiency. Aged roughly 8 to 70 years, CVID subjects averaged roughly 39 years old. Repertoires were generated with immunoSEQ multiplex PCR, while TCRdb's copy carries only in-frame clones and drops some. Observed in the sample are some 26,000 clones, none of them singletons. Sequencing used peripheral blood mononuclear cells. The sequence derives from a human donor with common variable immunodeficiency.

The CDR3 spells CAISGGGNEQFF. The sequenced CDR3 bases are TGTGCCATCAGTGGTGGGGGGAATGAG. V usage is TRBV10-3 and J usage is TRBJ2-1, with D tentatively TRBD2 (6 bases). The read is 3 residues too short to cover the CDR3 end, so that end is filled in from the germline J gene. Germline V lookup: CDR1 ENHRY, CDR2 SYGVKD. V was shortened by 4 bases and J by 7 bases, with 8 bases between the two germline ends. This CDR3 spans 12 amino acids.